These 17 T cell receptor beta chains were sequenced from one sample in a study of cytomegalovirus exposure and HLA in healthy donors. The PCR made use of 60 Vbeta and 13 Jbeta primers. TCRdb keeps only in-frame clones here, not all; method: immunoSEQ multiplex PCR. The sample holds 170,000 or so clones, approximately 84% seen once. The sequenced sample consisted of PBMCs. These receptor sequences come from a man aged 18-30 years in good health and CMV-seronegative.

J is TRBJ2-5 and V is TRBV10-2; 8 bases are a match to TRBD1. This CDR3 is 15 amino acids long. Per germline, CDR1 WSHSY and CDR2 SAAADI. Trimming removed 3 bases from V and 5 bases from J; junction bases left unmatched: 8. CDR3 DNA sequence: TGCGCCAGCAGTGACCCCAGGGGGCCTCGGGAGACCCAGTACTTC. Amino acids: CASSDPRGPRETQYF.

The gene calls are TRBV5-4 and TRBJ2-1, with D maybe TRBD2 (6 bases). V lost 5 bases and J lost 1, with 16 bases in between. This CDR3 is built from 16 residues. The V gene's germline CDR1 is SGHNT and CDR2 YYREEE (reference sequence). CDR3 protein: CASRAGSTSSYNEQFF. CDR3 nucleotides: TGTGCCAGCAGAGCCGGGAGCACGTCGTCCTACAATGAGCAGTTCTTC.

The CDR3 nucleotides are TGTGCCAGCAGCTTCGCGGCTAGCTCCTACGAGCAGTACTTC. Protein product: CASSFAASSYEQYF. This chain connects TRBV7-9 to TRBJ2-5; D is unresolved. Matching the DNA end better, TRBJ2-7 makes the J call doubtful. Germline CDR1 is SEHNR and CDR2 is FQNEAQ (reference sequence). The CDR3 contains 14 residues.

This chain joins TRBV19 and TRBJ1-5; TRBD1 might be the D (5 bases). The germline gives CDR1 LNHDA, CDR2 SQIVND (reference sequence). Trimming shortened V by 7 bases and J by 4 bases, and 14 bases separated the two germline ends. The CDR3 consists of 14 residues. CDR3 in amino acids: CASKQAGLNQPQHF. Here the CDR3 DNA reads TGTGCCAGTAAGCAGGCGGGGCTTAATCAGCCCCAGCATTTT.

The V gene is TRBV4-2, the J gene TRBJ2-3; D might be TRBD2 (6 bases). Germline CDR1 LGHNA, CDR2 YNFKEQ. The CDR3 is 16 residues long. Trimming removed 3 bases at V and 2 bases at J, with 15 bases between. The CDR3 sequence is CASSQGFTRDTDTQYF. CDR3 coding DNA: TGTGCCAGCAGCCAGGGTTTTACGCGGGACACAGATACGCAGTATTTT.

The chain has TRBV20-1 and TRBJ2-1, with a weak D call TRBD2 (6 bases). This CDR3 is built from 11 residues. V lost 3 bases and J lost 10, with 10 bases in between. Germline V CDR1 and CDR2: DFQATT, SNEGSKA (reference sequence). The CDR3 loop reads CSASLGSEQFF. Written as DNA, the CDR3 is TGCAGTGCTAGTCTCGGGAGCGAGCAGTTCTTC.

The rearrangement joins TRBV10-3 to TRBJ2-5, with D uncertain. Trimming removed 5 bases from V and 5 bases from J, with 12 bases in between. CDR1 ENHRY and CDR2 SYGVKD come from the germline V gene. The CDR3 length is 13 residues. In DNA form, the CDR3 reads TGTGCCATCAGTAACTATCGTGGGGAGACCCAGTACTTC. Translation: CAISNYRGETQYF.

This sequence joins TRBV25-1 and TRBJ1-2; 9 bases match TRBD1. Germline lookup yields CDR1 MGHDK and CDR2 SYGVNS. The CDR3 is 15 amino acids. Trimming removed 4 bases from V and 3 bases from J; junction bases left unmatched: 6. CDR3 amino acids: CASSGGTGIDYGYTF. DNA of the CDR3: TGTGCCAGCAGTGGAGGGACAGGGATCGACTATGGCTACACCTTC.

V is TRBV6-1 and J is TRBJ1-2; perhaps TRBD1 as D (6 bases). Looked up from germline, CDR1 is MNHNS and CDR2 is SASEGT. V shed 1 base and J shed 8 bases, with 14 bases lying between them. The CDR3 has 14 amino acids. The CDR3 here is CASSEEGGGFGYTF. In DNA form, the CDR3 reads TGTGCCAGCAGTGAAGAAGGGGGGGGATTCGGCTACACCTTC.

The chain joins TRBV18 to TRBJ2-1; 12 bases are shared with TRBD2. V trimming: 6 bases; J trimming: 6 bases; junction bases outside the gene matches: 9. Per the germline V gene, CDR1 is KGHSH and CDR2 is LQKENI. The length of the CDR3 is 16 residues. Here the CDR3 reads CASSNLGLAGFNEQFF. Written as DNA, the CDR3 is TGTGCCAGCTCCAACCTCGGACTAGCGGGGTTCAATGAGCAGTTCTTC. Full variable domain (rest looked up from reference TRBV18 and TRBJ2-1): NAGVMQNPRHLVRRRGQEARLRCSPMKGHSHVYWYRQLPEEGLKFMVYLQKENIIDESGMPKERFSAEFPKEGPSILRIQQVVRGDSAAYFCASSNLGLAGFNEQFFGPGTRLTVL.

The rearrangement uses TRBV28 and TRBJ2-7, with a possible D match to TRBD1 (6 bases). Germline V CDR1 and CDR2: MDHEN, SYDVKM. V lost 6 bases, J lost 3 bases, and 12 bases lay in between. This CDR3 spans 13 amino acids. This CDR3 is CASRVGQHYEQYF. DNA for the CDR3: TGTGCCAGCAGAGTTGGACAGCACTACGAGCAGTACTTC.

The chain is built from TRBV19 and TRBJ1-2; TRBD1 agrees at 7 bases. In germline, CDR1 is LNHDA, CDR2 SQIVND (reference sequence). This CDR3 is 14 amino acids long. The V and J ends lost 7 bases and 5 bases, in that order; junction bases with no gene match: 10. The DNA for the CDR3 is TGTGCCAGTACCTACGGGACAGCAGCATATGGCTACACCTTC. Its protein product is CASTYGTAAYGYTF.

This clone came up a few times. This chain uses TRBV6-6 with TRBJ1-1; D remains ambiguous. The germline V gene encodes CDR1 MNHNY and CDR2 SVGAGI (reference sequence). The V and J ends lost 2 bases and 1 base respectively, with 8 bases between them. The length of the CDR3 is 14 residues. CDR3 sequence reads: CASSYPTKNTEAFF. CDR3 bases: TGTGCCAGCAGTTACCCCACAAAGAACACTGAAGCTTTCTTT.

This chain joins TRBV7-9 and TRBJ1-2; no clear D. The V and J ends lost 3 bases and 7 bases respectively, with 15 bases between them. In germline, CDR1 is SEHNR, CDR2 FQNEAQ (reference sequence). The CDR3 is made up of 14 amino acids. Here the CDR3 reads CASSLPTVATGYTF. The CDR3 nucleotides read TGTGCCAGCAGCTTGCCCACGGTCGCCACTGGCTACACCTTC.

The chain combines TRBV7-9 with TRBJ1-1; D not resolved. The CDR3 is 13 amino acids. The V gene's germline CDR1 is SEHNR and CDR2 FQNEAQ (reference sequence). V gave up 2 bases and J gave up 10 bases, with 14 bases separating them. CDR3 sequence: CASSLSGSGGAFF. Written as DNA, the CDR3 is TGTGCCAGCAGCTTAAGTGGGTCCGGCGGAGCTTTCTTT.

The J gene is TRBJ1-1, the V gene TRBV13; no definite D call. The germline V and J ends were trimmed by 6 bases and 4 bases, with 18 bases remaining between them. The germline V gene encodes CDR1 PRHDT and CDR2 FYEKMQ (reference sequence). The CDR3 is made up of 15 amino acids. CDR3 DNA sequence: TGTGCCAGCAGGCAGTTTCGTGGGGAGATCACTGAAGCTTTCTTT. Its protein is CASRQFRGEITEAFF.

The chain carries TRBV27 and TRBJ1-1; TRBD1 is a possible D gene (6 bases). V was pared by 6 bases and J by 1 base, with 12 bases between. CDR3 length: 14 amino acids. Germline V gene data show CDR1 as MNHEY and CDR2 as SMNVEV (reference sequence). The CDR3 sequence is CASRHRVANTEAFF. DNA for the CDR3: TGTGCCAGCAGGCACAGGGTGGCGAACACTGAAGCTTTCTTT.